This TCR beta chain was sequenced for a study of T cell repertoires in cytomegalovirus infection (dated by TCRdb to 2018 to 2020). General notes on the study: Because public TCR beta signatures pointed to carriage of CMV infection together with the matching HLA type, the HLA type of each donor mattered for the analysis. Broader findings and caveats from the paper: In both this cohort and an independent cohort of approximately 350 donors, the cumulative frequency of public TCR beta family members distinguished carriers of CMV infection plus the relevant HLA type. The ex vivo response was dominated by HLA-C-restricted CMV-specific TCR beta clonotypes, and the single most frequent clonotype in two of eight donors was supplied by these HLA-C-restricted clonotypes.

Turning to this clonotype: The clone's antigen remains unknown. Base-call qualities are not available, and no considerably larger clone is one nucleotide away.

Per the germline V gene (reference sequence), MNHEY is the CDR1 and SMNVEV is the CDR2. Clipping removes 3 bases from V and 4 bases from J, with 3 as the unmatched junction base count. Measured from the cysteine to the phenylalanine, the CDR3 is 13 residues long. CDR3 DNA only is kept here, 39 bases in frame from base 1. Sequencing was performed on an Illumina HiSeq 1500. TCRdb reprocessed the public reads (quality trimming at Q25 with fastp, clone calling with MiXCR) and kept in-frame beta chains. Merged by CDR3 protein, the rows form single entries marked with the most common genes and DNA. This sample is represented by about 100,000 distinct CDR3 sequences; around a quarter of them were singletons. Around 40% of the sample comes from the top ten.

This clonotype was obtained from a human donor in good health (CMV status not recorded). Some clones in this sample may be carry-over from other donors' samples. The rearranged chain carries TRBV27 and TRBJ2-7; a stretch of 7 junction bases matches TRBD2. Sequencing used CD8+ T cells from PBMCs. The CDR3 protein sequence reads: CASSLSSGYEQYF. In nucleotide form, the sequence is TGTGCCAGCAGTTTGAGTAGCGGGTACGAGCAGTACTTC.